This TCR beta chain emerged from a study of T cell repertoires in cytomegalovirus infection. About the research overall: Recently identified HLA-C-restricted CMV epitopes were among the peptides used. Through public TCR beta signatures, both CMV infection and matching HLA type were indicated.

TCRdb processed the reads anew with MiXCR; each CDR3 protein has one entry. In the table there are some 350,000 distinct CDR3 sequences, about 34% of which are singletons. With regard to this clonotype: Its target is not known.

General observations from the study: Dominant in the ex vivo response were TCR beta clonotypes restricted by HLA-C and specific for CMV. Carriage of CMV together with the relevant HLA was identifiable through cumulative public TCR beta family frequency.

The germline V gene encodes CDR1 SGHTA and CDR2 FQGTGA. The CDR3 extends over 13 amino acids. V dropped 4 bases and J dropped 3 bases, with 9 bases sitting between them. The rearrangement joins TRBV7-3 to TRBJ1-1; TRBD1 is a possible D gene (5 bases). This clonotype was obtained from a human donor in good health (CMV status not recorded). Some clones in this sample may be carry-over from other donors' samples. The specimen was cultured PBMCs, collected from culture after CMV antigen stimulation. The CDR3 coding sequence is TGTGCCAGCAGCTCCGCGGGACACACTGAAGCTTTCTTT. This gives the protein CASSSAGHTEAFF.